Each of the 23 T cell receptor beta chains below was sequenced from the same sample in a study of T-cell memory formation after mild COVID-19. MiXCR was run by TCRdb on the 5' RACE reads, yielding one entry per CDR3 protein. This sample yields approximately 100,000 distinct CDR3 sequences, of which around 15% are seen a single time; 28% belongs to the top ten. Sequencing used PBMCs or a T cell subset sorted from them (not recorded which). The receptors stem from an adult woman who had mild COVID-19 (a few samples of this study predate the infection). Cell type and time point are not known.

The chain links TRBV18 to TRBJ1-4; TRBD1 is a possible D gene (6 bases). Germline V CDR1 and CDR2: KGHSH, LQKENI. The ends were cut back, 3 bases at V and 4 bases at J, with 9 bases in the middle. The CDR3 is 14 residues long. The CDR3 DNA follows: TGTGCCAGCTCACCGAGGACAGATAATGAAAAACTGTTTTTT. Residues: CASSPRTDNEKLFF.

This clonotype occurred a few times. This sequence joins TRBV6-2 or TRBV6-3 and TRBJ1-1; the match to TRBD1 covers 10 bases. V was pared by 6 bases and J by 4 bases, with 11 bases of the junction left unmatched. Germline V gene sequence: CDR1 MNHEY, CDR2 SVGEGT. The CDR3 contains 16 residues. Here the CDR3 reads CASRRDRGSGSTEAFF. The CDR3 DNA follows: TGTGCCAGCAGGAGGGACAGGGGAAGTGGAAGCACTGAAGCTTTCTTT.

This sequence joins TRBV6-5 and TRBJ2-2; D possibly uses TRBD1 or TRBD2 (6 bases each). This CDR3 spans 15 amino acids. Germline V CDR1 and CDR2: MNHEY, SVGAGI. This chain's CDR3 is CATQGTPPNTGELFF. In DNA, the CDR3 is TGTGCGACCCAGGGGACTCCCCCGAACACCGGGGAGCTGTTTTTT.

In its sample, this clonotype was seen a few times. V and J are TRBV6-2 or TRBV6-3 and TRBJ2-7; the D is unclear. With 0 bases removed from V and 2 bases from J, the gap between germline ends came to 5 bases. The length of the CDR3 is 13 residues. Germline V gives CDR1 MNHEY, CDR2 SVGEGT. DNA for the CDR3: TGTGCCAGCAGTTACTCTGGGCCCTACGAGCAGTACTTC. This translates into CASSYSGPYEQYF.

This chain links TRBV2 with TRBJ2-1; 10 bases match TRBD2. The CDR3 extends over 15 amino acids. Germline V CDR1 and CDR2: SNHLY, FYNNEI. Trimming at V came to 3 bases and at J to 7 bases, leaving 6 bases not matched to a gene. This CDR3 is CASSDPTSGDNEQFF. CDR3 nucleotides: TGTGCCAGCAGTGACCCAACTAGCGGGGATAATGAGCAGTTCTTC.

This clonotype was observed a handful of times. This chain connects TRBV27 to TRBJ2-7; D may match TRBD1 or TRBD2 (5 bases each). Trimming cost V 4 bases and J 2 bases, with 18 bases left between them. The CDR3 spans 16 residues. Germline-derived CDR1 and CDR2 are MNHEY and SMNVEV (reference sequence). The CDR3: CASSSYTGTATYEQYF. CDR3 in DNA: TGTGCCAGCAGTTCCTACACCGGGACGGCTACCTACGAGCAGTACTTC.

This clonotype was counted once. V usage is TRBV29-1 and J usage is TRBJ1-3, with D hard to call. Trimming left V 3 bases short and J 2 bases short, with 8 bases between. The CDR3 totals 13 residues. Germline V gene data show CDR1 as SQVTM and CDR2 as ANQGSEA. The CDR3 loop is CSVEWGAGNTIYF. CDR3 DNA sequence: TGCAGCGTTGAGTGGGGTGCTGGAAACACCATATATTTT.

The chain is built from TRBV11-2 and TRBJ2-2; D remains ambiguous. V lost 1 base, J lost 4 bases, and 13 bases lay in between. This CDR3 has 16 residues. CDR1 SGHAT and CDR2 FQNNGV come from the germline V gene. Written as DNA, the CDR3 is TGTGCCAGCAGCTTAGTAACAGTAAGGAGCACCGGGGAGCTGTTTTTT. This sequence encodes CASSLVTVRSTGELFF.

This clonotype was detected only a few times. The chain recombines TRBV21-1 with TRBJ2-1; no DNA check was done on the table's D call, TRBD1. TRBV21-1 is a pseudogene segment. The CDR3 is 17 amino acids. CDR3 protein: CASSKEGDGPNYNEQFF. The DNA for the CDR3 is TGTGCCAGCAGCAAAGAGGGGGACGGACCGAACTACAATGAGCAGTTCTTC.

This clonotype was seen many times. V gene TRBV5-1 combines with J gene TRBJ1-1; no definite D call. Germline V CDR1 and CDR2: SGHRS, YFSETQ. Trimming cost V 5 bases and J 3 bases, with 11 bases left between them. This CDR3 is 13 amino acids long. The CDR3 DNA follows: TGCGCCAGCAGGTTCGGCGGGTACACTGAAGCTTTCTTT. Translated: CASRFGGYTEAFF.

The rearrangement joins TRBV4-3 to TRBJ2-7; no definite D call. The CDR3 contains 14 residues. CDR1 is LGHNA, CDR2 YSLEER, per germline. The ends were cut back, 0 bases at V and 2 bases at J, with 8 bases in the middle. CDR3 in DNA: TGCGCCAGCAGCCAAGAGTCAGATACCTACGAGCAGTACTTC. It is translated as CASSQESDTYEQYF.

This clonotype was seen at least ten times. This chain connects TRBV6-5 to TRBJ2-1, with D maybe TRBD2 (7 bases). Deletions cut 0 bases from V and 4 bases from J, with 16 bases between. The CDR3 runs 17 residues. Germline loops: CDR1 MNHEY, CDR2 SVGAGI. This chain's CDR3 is CASSYSGGGSAYNEQFF. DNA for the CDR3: TGTGCCAGCAGTTACTCGGGGGGCGGGAGCGCGTACAATGAGCAGTTCTTC.

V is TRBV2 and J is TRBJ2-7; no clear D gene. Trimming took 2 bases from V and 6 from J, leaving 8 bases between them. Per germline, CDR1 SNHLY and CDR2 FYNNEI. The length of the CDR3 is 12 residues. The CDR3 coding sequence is TGTGCCAGCAGTGAACCCAGGTTCGAGCAGTACTTC. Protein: CASSEPRFEQYF.

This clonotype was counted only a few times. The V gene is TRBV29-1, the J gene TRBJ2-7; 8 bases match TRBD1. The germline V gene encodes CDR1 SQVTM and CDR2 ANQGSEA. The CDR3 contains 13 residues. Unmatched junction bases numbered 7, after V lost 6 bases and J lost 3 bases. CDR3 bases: TGCAGCGTGCGGACAGGGAGAGTCTACGAGCAGTACTTC. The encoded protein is CSVRTGRVYEQYF.

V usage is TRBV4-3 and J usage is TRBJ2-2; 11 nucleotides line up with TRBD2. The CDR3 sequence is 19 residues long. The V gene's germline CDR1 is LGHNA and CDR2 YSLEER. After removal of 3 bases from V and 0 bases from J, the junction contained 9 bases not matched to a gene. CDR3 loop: CASSHRSLAGGPNTGELFF. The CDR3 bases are TGCGCCAGCAGCCATAGGTCCCTAGCGGGAGGCCCGAACACCGGGGAGCTGTTTTTT.

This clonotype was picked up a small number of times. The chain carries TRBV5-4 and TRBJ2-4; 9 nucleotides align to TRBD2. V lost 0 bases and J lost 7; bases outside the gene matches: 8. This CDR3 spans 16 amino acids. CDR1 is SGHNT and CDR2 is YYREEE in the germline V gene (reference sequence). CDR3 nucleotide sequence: TGTGCCAGCAGCTTGGTGCTAGCGGGATTGAGGAACATTCAGTACTTC. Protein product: CASSLVLAGLRNIQYF.

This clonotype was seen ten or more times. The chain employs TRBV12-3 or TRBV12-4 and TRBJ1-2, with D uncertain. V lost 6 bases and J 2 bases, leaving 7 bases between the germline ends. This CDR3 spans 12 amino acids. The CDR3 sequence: CASSPGNYGYTF. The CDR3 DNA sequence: TGTGCCAGCAGCCCGGGCAACTATGGCTACACCTTC.

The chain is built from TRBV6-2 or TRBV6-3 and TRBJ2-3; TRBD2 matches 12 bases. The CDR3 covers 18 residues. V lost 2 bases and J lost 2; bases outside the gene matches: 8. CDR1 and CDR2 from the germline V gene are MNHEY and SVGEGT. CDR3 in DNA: TGTGCCAGCAGTTACCCACGGACTAGCGGGACCATCACAGATACGCAGTATTTT. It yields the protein CASSYPRTSGTITDTQYF.

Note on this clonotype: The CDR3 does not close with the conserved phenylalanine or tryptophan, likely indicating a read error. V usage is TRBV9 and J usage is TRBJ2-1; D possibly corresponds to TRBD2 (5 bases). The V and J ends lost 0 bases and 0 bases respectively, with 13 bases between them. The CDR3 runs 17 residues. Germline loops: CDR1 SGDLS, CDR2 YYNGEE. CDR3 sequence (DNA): TGTGCCAGCAGCGTAGCCCGGACTGGGAGCTCCTACAATGAGCAGTTCTCC. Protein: CASSVARTGSSYNEQFS.

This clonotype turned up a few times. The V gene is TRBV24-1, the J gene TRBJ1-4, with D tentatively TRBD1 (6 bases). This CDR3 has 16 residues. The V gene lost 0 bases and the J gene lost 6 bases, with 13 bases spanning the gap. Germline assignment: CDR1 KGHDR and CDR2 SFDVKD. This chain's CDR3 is CATSDLHRAVDEKLFF. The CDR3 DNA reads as TGTGCCACCAGTGATTTGCACAGGGCGGTGGATGAAAAACTGTTTTTT.

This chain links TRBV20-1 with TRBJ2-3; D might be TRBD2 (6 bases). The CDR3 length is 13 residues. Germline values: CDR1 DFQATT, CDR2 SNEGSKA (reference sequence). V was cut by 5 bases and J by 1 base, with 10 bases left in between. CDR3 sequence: CSAPPGGTDTQYF. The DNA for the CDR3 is TGCAGTGCTCCCCCGGGAGGCACAGATACGCAGTATTTT.

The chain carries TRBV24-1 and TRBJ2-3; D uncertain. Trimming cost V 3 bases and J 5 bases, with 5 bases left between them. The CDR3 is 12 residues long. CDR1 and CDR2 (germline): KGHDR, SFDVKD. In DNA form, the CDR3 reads TGTGCCACCAGTGATCCTAGAGATACGCAGTATTTT. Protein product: CATSDPRDTQYF.

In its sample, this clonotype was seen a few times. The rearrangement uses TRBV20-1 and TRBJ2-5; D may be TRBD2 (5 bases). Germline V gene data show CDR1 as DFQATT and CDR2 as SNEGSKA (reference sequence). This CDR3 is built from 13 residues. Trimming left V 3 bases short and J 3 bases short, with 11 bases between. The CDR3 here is CSASWAGEETQYF. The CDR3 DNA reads TGCAGTGCTAGTTGGGCGGGCGAAGAGACCCAGTACTTC.